Below, 19 T cell receptor beta chains from the same sample are listed, as sequenced in a study of OX40 agonist ivuxolimab in advanced cancers. Produced via immunoSEQ multiplex PCR; TCRdb's table is partial and in-frame only. The sample holds some 16,000 clones, 75% to 85% seen once. The sample consisted of CD4+ or CD8+ T cells sorted from blood, taken in a trial of the OX40 agonist ivuxolimab. The receptors were gathered from an adult with an advanced solid tumor such as melanoma, head and neck, liver or kidney cancer.

The chain has TRBV9 and TRBJ2-2; 8 bases map to TRBD1. The CDR3 length is 19 residues. V was clipped by 4 bases and J by 6 bases; unmatched bases: 20. Looked up from germline, CDR1 is SGDLS and CDR2 is YYNGEE. In nucleotides, the CDR3 is TGTGCCAGCAGCTCCCCCCCCCGGACGGACAGGGAGGTGTCCGGGGAGCTGTTTTTT. Residues: CASSSPPRTDREVSGELFF. Variable domain in full (rest from reference TRBV9 and TRBJ2-2): DSGVTQTPKHLITATGQRVTLRCSPRSGDLSVYWYQQSLDQGLQFLIQYYNGEERAKGNILERFSAQQFPDLHSELNLSSLELGDSALYFCASSSPPRTDREVSGELFFGEGSRLTVL.

This clone was counted between two and nine times. The chain couples TRBV19 to TRBJ2-7; no definite D call. Trimming took 3 bases from V and 0 from J, leaving 9 bases between them. This CDR3 is 14 amino acids long. Germline-derived CDR1 and CDR2 are LNHDA and SQIVND (reference sequence). The CDR3 bases are TGTGCCAGTAGTATTCCGGGTTCCTCCTACGAGCAGTACTTC. Its protein is CASSIPGSSYEQYF.

CDR3 bases: TGTGCCACCGGGACATACGACAATGAGCAGTTCTTC. Encoded protein: CATGTYDNEQFF. The chain joins TRBV9 to TRBJ2-1; weak D call: TRBD1 (6 bases). The CDR3 has 12 amino acids. V was cut by 9 bases and J by 5 bases, with 12 bases left in between. Per the germline V gene, CDR1 is SGDLS and CDR2 is YYNGEE.

The CDR3 DNA sequence: TGTGCCTGGAGCAGGGCGGCCGGGGAGCTGTTTTTT. Protein sequence: CAWSRAAGELFF. The chain recombines TRBV30 with TRBJ2-2; perhaps TRBD1 as D (5 bases). In germline, CDR1 is GTSNPN, CDR2 SVGIG (reference sequence). The V end lost 3 bases, the J end lost 6 bases, and 8 bases lay between the germline ends. This CDR3 spans 12 amino acids.

The J gene is TRBJ2-7, the V gene TRBV5-5, with 7 bases identical to TRBD1. Germline loops: CDR1 SGHKS, CDR2 YYEKEE (reference sequence). CDR3 size: 16 residues. V gave up 3 bases and J gave up 4 bases; unmatched junction bases: 13. The CDR3 DNA reads TGTGCCAGCAGCTCAGACTCCGGGACAGCCAATTACGAGCAGTACTTC. It specifies CASSSDSGTANYEQYF.

This rearrangement joins TRBV5-6 to TRBJ2-7, with 8 positions matching TRBD2. Losses at the gene ends were 2 bases for V and 3 bases for J; bases not matched to a gene: 4. In germline, CDR1 is SGHDT, CDR2 YYEEEE. The CDR3 spans 14 residues. CDR3 amino acids: CASSFGTRLYEQYF. In nucleotides, the CDR3 is TGTGCCAGCAGCTTTGGGACTAGACTCTACGAGCAGTACTTC.

This sequence joins TRBV6-6 and TRBJ1-2; TRBD1 agrees at 7 bases. Per the germline V gene, CDR1 is MNHNY and CDR2 is SVGAGI (reference sequence). V dropped 5 bases and J dropped 4; count of bases not matched to a gene: 10. There are 15 residues in the CDR3. This CDR3 is CASSLAWDSTYGYTF. The CDR3, as DNA: TGTGCCAGCAGTCTAGCCTGGGACAGCACCTATGGCTACACCTTC.

As for this clone: A single base separates this from a much larger clone, so it may be a read error. This specimen includes other DNA sequences encoding the same CDR3. The chain carries TRBV13 and TRBJ1-2; TRBD1 matches at 7 bases. Germline V gives CDR1 PRHDT, CDR2 FYEKMQ (reference sequence). CDR3 length equals 15 residues. The CDR3 DNA is TGTGCCAGTAGCTTTGCTGGGACAGAGAACTATGGCTACACCTTC. This codes for CASSFAGTENYGYTF.

The V gene is TRBV7-9, the J gene TRBJ1-2; D unclear. Trimming cost V 5 bases and J 7 bases, with 17 bases left between them. Germline values: CDR1 SEHNR, CDR2 FQNEAQ (reference sequence). The CDR3 consists of 14 residues. This CDR3 is CASSNPGPLAGYTF. Written as DNA, the CDR3 is TGTGCCAGCAGCAACCCTGGGCCGCTGGCTGGCTACACCTTC.

V usage is TRBV4-3 and J usage is TRBJ2-7; D not certain. Trimming stripped 0 bases from V and 0 bases from J, with 30 bases between. There are 22 residues in the CDR3. Germline loops: CDR1 LGHNA, CDR2 YSLEER. The CDR3, as DNA: TGCGCCAGCAGCCAAGACCTGGGCTTCCACGTTGAGAACCACTTAAGCTCCTACGAGCAGTACTTC. Its translation is CASSQDLGFHVENHLSSYEQYF.

The chain joins TRBV5-1 to TRBJ2-7, with 7 nucleotides matching TRBD1. Trimming removed 0 bases from V and 2 bases from J; junction bases left unmatched: 2. This CDR3 has 14 residues. Germline loops: CDR1 SGHRS, CDR2 YFSETQ. CDR3 region: CASSLGTGPYEQYF. In DNA, the CDR3 is TGCGCCAGCAGCTTGGGGACAGGACCCTACGAGCAGTACTTC.

The CDR3 protein is CASSYSTTDSTDTQYF. CDR3 coding DNA: TGTGCCAGCAGTTACTCGACGACAGACAGCACAGATACGCAGTATTTT. The V gene is TRBV6-5, the J gene TRBJ2-3; D is perhaps TRBD1 (5 bases). There are 16 residues in the CDR3. V shed 0 bases and J shed 0 bases, with 10 bases lying between them. Germline CDR1 MNHEY, CDR2 SVGAGI.

J is TRBJ2-1 and V is TRBV10-3; either TRBD1 or TRBD2 may fit D (6 bases each). The CDR3 consists of 12 residues. V lost 6 bases and J 8 bases, leaving 11 bases between the germline ends. CDR1 ENHRY and CDR2 SYGVKD come from the germline V gene. The CDR3 loop reads CAISGGWDEQFF. The DNA of the CDR3 is TGTGCCATCAGCGGGGGCTGGGATGAGCAGTTCTTC.

This clone is labeled as medium-sized. V and J are TRBV9 and TRBJ1-6, with TRBD1 identical over 8 bases. The CDR3 consists of 15 residues. The germline V gene encodes CDR1 SGDLS and CDR2 YYNGEE. Trimming took 4 bases from V and 11 from J; bases not matched to a gene: 11. In DNA, the CDR3 is TGTGCCAGCAGCCTAGGGACAGGCGCGGGTCCACCCCTCCACTTT. Its translation is CASSLGTGAGPPLHF.

The J gene is TRBJ1-1, the V gene TRBV5-6; D unresolved. Germline lookup yields CDR1 SGHDT and CDR2 YYEEEE. With 2 bases removed from V and 6 bases from J, the gap between germline ends came to 14 bases. This CDR3 is built from 14 residues. The CDR3 region is CASSLLQGGPEAFF. CDR3 coding DNA: TGTGCCAGCAGCTTACTCCAAGGAGGGCCTGAAGCTTTCTTT.

The DNA of the CDR3 is TGTGCCAGCAGCTTAGGGACAGGGCTGAACACTGAAGCTTTCTTT. Its translation: CASSLGTGLNTEAFF. The V call is TRBV7-6, the J call TRBJ1-1, with 8 bases fitting TRBD1. V was pared by 1 base and J by 0 bases, with 1 base of the junction left unmatched. Germline CDR1 is SGHVS and CDR2 is FNYEAQ. This CDR3 is 15 amino acids long.

V is TRBV5-5 and J is TRBJ2-7; perhaps TRBD1 as D (6 bases). Germline CDR1 and CDR2: SGHKS and YYEKEE (reference sequence). This CDR3 comprises 14 residues. V was pared by 8 bases and J by 3 bases, with 18 bases between. The CDR3 sequence: CASSGTHLLYEQYF. The CDR3 DNA reads TGTGCCAGTTCCGGGACACACCTACTCTACGAGCAGTACTTC.

The chain uses TRBV10-3 and TRBJ2-7, with 11 bases identical to TRBD2. Germline assignment: CDR1 ENHRY and CDR2 SYGVKD. V lost 3 bases to trimming and J lost 5 bases; unmatched junction nucleotides: 9. CDR3 length equals 16 residues. The CDR3 nucleotides read TGTGCCATCAGTGATGGTAGCGGGGGGGCCTCGGACGAGCAGTACTTC. Protein product: CAISDGSGGASDEQYF.

This chain links TRBV4-2 with TRBJ2-7; 10 bases are shared with TRBD2. CDR1 LGHNA and CDR2 YNFKEQ come from the germline V gene. V lost 1 base, J lost 2 bases, and 11 bases stayed unmatched. This CDR3 has 18 amino acids. The CDR3 here is CASSQGSGGALVTYEQYF. Here the CDR3 DNA reads TGTGCCAGCAGCCAAGGCAGCGGGGGGGCCTTAGTAACCTACGAGCAGTACTTC.